The text below deals with one T cell receptor (beta chain). The CDR3 length is 14 residues. Germline V gene data show CDR1 as SGHRS and CDR2 as YFSETQ. Trimming shortened V by 1 base and J by 9 bases, and 14 bases separated the two germline ends. This entry is derived from a study of blood T cell repertoires in COVID-19. As for the study in general: Acute and convalescent COVID-19 specimens originated in the United States, Italy and Spain.

Original analysis: Reference gene primer amplification gave estimated nucleated cell counts. TCRdb's table, derived via immunoSEQ multiplex PCR, lists solely in-frame clones and lacks some. Clone size and the V and J calls come from that table; the DNA yielded D and trimming. The sample consists of a few hundred thousand clones, about 90% of them appearing once. This chain joins TRBV5-1 and TRBJ2-1; tentative D call: TRBD2 (6 bases). Sequences were obtained from PBMCs or T cells enriched from blood (not recorded which). The sequence was obtained from a woman in her twenties or thirties who had recovered from COVID-19. CDR3 DNA sequence: TGCGCCAGCAGCTTGATAGTTTTGGGGGGTGAGCAGTTCTTC. It yields the protein CASSLIVLGGEQFF.